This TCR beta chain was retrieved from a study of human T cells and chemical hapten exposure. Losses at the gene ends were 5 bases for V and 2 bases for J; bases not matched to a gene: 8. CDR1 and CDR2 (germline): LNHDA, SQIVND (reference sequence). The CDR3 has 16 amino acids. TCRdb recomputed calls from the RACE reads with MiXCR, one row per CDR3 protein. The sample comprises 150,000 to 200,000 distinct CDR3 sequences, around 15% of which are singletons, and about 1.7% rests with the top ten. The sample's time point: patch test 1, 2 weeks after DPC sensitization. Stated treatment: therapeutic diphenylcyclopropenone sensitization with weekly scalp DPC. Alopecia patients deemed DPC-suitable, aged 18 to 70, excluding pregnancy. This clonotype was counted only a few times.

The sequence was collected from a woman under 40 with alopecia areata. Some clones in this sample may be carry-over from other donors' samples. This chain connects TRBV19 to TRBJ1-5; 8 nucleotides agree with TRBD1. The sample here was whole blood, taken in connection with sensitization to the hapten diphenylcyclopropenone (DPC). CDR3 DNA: TGTGCCAGTAGTGGGAATGGACAGGGAGGCAATCAGCCCCAGCATTTT. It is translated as CASSGNGQGGNQPQHF.